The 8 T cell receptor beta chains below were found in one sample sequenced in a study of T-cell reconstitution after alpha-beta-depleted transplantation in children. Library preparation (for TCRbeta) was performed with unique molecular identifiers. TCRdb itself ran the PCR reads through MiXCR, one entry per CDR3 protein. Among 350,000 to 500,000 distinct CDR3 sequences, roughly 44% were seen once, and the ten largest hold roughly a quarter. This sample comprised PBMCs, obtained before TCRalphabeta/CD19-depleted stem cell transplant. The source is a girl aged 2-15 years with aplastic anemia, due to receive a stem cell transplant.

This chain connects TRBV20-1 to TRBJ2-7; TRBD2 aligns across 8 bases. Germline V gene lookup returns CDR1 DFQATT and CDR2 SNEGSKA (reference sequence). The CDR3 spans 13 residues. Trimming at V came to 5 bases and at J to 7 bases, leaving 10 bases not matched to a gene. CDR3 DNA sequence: TGCAGTGCTGGTGCTAGCGGGCCGTGGGAGCAGTACTTC. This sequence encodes CSAGASGPWEQYF.

CDR3 loop: CASSLEDATGATNEKLFF. In DNA, the CDR3 is TGTGCCAGCAGCTTAGAGGATGCGACAGGCGCAACTAATGAAAAACTGTTTTTT. The V gene is TRBV11-1, the J gene TRBJ1-4, with D possibly matching TRBD1 (6 bases). There are 18 residues in the CDR3. Germline assignment: CDR1 SGHAT and CDR2 FQDESV (reference sequence). Deletions cut 1 base from V and 0 bases from J, with 15 bases between.

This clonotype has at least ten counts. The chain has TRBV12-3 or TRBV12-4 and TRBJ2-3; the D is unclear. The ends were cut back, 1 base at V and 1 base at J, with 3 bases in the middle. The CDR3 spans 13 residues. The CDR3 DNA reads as TGTGCCAGCAGTTTAGACGGCACAGATACGCAGTATTTT. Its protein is CASSLDGTDTQYF.

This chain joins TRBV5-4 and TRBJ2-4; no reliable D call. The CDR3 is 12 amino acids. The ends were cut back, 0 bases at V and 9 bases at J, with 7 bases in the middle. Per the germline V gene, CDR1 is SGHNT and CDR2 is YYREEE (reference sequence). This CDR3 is CASSLVSPIQYF. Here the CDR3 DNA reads TGTGCCAGCAGCTTGGTCAGCCCCATTCAGTACTTC.

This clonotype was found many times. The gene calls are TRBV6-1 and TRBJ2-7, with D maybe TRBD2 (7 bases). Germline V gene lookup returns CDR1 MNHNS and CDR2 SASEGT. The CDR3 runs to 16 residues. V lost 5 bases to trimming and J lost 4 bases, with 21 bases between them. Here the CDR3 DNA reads TGTGCCAGCAGTCCGACAGGCCGGATGGGAGGGTACGAGCAGTACTTC. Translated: CASSPTGRMGGYEQYF.

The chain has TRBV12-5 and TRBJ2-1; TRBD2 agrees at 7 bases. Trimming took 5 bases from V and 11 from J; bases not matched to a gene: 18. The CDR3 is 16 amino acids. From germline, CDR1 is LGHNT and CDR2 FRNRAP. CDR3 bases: TGTGCTAGTGGTCCGGGGGTTGATCCTAGCGGTAGTAAGCAGTTCTTC. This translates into CASGPGVDPSGSKQFF.

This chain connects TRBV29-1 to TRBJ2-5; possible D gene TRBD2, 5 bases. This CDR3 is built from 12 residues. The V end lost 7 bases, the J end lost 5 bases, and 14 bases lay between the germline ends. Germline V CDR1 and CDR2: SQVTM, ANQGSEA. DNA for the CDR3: TGCAGCGCCGCCGGGGATTCGGAGACCCAGTACTTC. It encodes CSAAGDSETQYF.

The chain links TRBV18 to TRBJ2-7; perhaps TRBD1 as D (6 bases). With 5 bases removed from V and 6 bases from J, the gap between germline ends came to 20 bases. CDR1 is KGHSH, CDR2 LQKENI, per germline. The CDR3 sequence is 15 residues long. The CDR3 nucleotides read TGTGCCAGCTCATCCCAGGGGAAATGGGTCGGCGAGCAGTACTTC. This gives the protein CASSSQGKWVGEQYF.